This TCR beta chain was observed in a study of early T cells in non-severe SARS-CoV-2 infection. At the level of the study: Sequenced bulk RNA came from whole blood that was unsorted, and chains were unpaired. Overall study findings and caveats: Missing private and CD4 specificities, VDJdb matching favored anti-spike CD8 responses.

This clonotype was detected ten times or more. What it binds is not known. Looked up from germline, CDR1 is SNHLY and CDR2 is FYNNEI. There are 13 residues in the CDR3. V lost 5 bases and J lost 7; bases outside the gene matches: 4. Separate cDNA molecules each had unique molecular identifiers attached to them. TCRdb re-called the 5' RACE reads through MiXCR, storing one row per CDR3 protein. The sample records 95,000 to 100,000 distinct CDR3 sequences, 11% being singletons. This receptor was obtained from an adult who was a healthcare worker with PCR-confirmed SARS-CoV-2 infection or an uninfected control (not recorded which). The V and J genes are TRBV2 and TRBJ1-3, with 8 bases lining up with TRBD1. Sequencing was performed on whole blood. The CDR3 reads CASSQTGANTIYF. Written as DNA, the CDR3 is TGTGCCAGCAGTCAGACAGGGGCGAACACCATATATTTT.